Described below is a single T cell receptor (beta chain) sequence and its context. This sample is drawn from a study of blood T cell repertoires in COVID-19. Background on the study: Whether acute or convalescent, the COVID-19 samples came from the United States, Italy and Spain. PBMCs, B-cell-depleted T cells, or T cells were the source of the cDNA or gDNA that made up the material.

Germline CDR1 is KGHSH and CDR2 is LQKENI. This CDR3 contains 14 residues. J lost 10 bases, V lost 3 bases, and 4 bases had no gene match. As handled by the study authors: Nucleated cell counts were estimated from reference gene primer amplification. TCRdb's copy holds only in-frame clones and misses some; the assay was immunoSEQ multiplex PCR. Clone size and V and J calls were adopted from that table, with D and trimming inferred from the DNA. The profile covers 30,000 to 40,000 clones, with 85% to 90% appearing a single time and 4.9% taken by the ten largest. This rearrangement joins TRBV18 to TRBJ1-6, with 9 bases matching TRBD1. Sequencing used peripheral blood. The sequence came from a woman aged 70-85 years with active COVID-19. The CDR3 nucleotides are TGTGCCAGCTCACCCCGACAGGGGGGGTCACCCCTCCACTTT. Protein sequence: CASSPRQGGSPLHF. The full variable domain, with the rest looked up from reference TRBV18 and TRBJ1-6, is NAGVMQNPRHLVRRRGQEARLRCSPMKGHSHVYWYRQLPEEGLKFMVYLQKENIIDESGMPKERFSAEFPKEGPSILRIQQVVRGDSAAYFCASSPRQGGSPLHFGNGTRLTVT.